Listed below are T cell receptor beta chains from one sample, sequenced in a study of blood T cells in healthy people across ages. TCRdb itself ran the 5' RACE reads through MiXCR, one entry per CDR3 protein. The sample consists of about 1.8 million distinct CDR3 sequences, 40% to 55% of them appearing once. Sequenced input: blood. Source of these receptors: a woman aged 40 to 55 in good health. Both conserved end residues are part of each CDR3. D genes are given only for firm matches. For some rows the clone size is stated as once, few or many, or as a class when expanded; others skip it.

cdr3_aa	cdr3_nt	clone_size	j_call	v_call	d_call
CASSSRQGEQYEQYF	TGTGCCAGCAGTTCTCGACAGGGTGAGCAGTACGAGCAGTACTTC	once	TRBJ2-7	TRBV12-3/TRBV12-4	TRBD1
CASGGTWGETQYF	TGTGCCAGCGGAGGGACCTGGGGAGAGACCCAGTACTTC	.	TRBJ2-5	TRBV2	.
CASSSSKSVFNYGYTF	TGTGCCAGCAGCTCATCCAAATCGGTGTTCAACTATGGCTACACCTTC	few	TRBJ1-2	TRBV5-5	.
CSVEEGLITRTDTQYF	TGCAGCGTTGAAGAGGGACTGATCACTCGCACAGATACGCAGTATTTT	few	TRBJ2-3	TRBV29-1	.
CSARGSTFTGRSSYEQYF	TGCAGTGCTAGGGGGTCGACTTTTACCGGGCGGAGCTCCTACGAGCAGTACTTC	.	TRBJ2-7	TRBV20-1	.
CASSSLTGGWEETQYF	TGTGCCAGCAGCTCGCTGACCGGGGGTTGGGAAGAGACCCAGTACTTC	.	TRBJ2-5	TRBV7-2	.
CASSDRGLYNEQFF	TGTGCCAGCAGCGACAGGGGCCTCTACAATGAGCAGTTCTTC	.	TRBJ2-1	TRBV7-2	TRBD1
CSVEDRGLTSYEQYF	TGCAGCGTTGAGGATAGGGGGCTGACCTCCTACGAGCAGTACTTC	few	TRBJ2-7	TRBV29-1	TRBD1
CASSQDIGGGYGYTF	TGCGCCAGCAGCCAAGATATCGGGGGTGGCTATGGCTACACCTTC	.	TRBJ1-2	TRBV4-3	.
CATSTITDGEQFF	TGTGCCACCAGCACGATTACAGACGGTGAGCAGTTCTTC	.	TRBJ2-1	TRBV15	.
CASSLGQGGLGEQYF	TGTGCCAGCAGCTTAGGGCAGGGGGGGCTCGGCGAGCAGTACTTC	.	TRBJ2-7	TRBV7-2	.
CASSQDGSYNEQFF	TGTGCCAGCAGCCAGGACGGAAGCTACAATGAGCAGTTCTTC	many	TRBJ2-1	TRBV4-3	.
CASSLAPVGSGNNSPLHF	TGTGCCAGCAGCTTAGCCCCCGTGGGGTCAGGGAACAATTCACCCCTCCACTTT	few	TRBJ1-6	TRBV7-6	.
CASSERTGEAFF	TGCGCCAGCAGCGAACGGACAGGGGAAGCTTTCTTT	.	TRBJ1-1	TRBV5-1	TRBD1
CSAKSPGNQPQHF	TGCAGTGCAAAAAGCCCAGGCAATCAGCCCCAGCATTTT	once	TRBJ1-5	TRBV20-1	.
CASGRTGGGNQPQHF	TGTGCCAGCGGACGGACAGGGGGGGGTAATCAGCCCCAGCATTTT	.	TRBJ1-5	TRBV28	TRBD1
CASSYKVGGGELFF	TGTGCCAGCAGTTACAAAGTCGGTGGCGGGGAGCTGTTTTTT	once	TRBJ2-2	TRBV6-2/TRBV6-3	.
CATSDTLAGAGNEQYF	TGTGCCACCAGTGATACACTAGCGGGGGCCGGGAATGAGCAGTACTTC	once	TRBJ2-7	TRBV24-1	TRBD2
CASSLHGAKLRYF	TGTGCCAGCAGCTTACATGGAGCAAAGTTGCGGTACTTC	.	TRBJ2-4	TRBV7-8	.
CASTPREPNYGYTF	TGTGCCAGCACCCCACGGGAACCTAACTATGGCTACACCTTC	.	TRBJ1-2	TRBV28	.
CSARHQGRAGGPNEQYF	TGCAGTGCTAGACACCAGGGGAGAGCGGGGGGACCTAATGAGCAGTACTTC	.	TRBJ2-7	TRBV20-1	TRBD2
CASSLEAGGNSPLHF	TGCGCCAGCAGCTTGGAAGCAGGTGGTAATTCACCCCTCCACTTT	few	TRBJ1-6	TRBV5-1	.
CASSLNPGAKTDTQYF	TGTGCCAGCAGCCTAAACCCCGGGGCTAAGACAGATACGCAGTATTTT	few	TRBJ2-3	TRBV7-2	.
CASRTAGGSQYF	TGTGCCAGCAGGACTGCGGGGGGATCGCAGTATTTT	.	TRBJ2-3	TRBV3-1	TRBD2
CASSPRQVRGEQYF	TGTGCCAGCAGTCCCCGACAGGTTCGAGGGGAGCAGTACTTC	few	TRBJ2-7	TRBV28	.
CASTDLKRTDTQYF	TGCGCCAGCACCGACTTAAAGAGGACAGATACGCAGTATTTT	.	TRBJ2-3	TRBV10-2	.
CASSSDRALREQYF	TGTGCCAGCAGCTCAGACAGGGCACTCCGCGAGCAGTACTTC	.	TRBJ2-7	TRBV5-6	TRBD1
CASSEFLAGGPDQETQYF	TGCGCCAGCAGTGAGTTCCTAGCGGGGGGACCCGACCAAGAGACCCAGTACTTC	few	TRBJ2-5	TRBV10-1	TRBD2